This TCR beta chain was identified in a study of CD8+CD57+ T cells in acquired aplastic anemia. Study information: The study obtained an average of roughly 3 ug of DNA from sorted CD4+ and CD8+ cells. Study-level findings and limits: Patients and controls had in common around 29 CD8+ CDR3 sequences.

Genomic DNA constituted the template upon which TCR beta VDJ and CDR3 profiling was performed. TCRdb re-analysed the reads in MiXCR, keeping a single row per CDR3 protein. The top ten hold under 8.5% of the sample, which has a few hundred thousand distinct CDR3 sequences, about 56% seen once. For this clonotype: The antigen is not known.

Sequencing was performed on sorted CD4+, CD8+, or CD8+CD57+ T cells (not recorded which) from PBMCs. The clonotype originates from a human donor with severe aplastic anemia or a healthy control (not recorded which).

The CDR3 spells CASRGPKGSYEQYF. CDR3 nucleotides: TGTGCCAGCAGGGGACCTAAAGGCTCCTACGAGCAGTACTTC. V is TRBV2 and J is TRBJ2-7; D may correspond to TRBD1 or TRBD2 (5 bases each). Germline V lookup: CDR1 SNHLY, CDR2 FYNNEI. The V end was cut by 6 bases, the J end by 0 bases, with 12 bases between. The CDR3 loop spans 14 amino acids.